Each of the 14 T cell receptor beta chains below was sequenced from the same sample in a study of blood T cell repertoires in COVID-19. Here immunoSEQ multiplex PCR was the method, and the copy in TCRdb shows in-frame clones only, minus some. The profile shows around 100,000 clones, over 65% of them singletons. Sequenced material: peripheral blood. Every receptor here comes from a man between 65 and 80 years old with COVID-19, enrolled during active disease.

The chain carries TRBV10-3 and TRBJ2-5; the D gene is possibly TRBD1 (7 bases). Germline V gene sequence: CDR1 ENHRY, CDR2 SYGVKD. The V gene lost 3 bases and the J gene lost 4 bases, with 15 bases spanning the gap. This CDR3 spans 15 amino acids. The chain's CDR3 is CAISDMEGASETQYF. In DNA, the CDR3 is TGTGCCATCAGTGACATGGAGGGGGCTTCAGAGACCCAGTACTTC.

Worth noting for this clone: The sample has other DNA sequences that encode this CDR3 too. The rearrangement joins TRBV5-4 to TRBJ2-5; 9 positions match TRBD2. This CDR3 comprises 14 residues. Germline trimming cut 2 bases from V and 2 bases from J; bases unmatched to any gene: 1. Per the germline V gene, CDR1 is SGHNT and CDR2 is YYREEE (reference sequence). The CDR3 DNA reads TGTGCCAGCAGCTTAGCGGGAGGACAAGAGACCCAGTACTTC. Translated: CASSLAGGQETQYF. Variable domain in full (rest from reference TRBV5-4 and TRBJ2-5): ETGVTQSPTHLIKTRGQQVTLRCSSQSGHNTVSWYQQALGQGPQFIFQYYREEENGRGNFPPRFSGLQFPNYSSELNVNALELDDSALYLCASSLAGGQETQYFGPGTRLLVL.

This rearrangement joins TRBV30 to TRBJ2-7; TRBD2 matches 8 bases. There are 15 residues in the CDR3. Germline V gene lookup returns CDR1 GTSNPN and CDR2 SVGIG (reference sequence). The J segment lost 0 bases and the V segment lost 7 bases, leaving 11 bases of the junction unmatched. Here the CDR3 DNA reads TGTGCCTCAAAAACGGCGGGGGGCGCCTCCTACGAGCAGTACTTC. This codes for CASKTAGGASYEQYF.

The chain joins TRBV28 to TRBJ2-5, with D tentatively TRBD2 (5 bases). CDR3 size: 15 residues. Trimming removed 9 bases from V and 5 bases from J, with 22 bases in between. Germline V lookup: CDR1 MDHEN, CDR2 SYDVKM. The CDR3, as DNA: TGTGCCAGTCAGCCCGGAGAGGGAGCTCGGGAGACCCAGTACTTC. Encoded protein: CASQPGEGARETQYF.

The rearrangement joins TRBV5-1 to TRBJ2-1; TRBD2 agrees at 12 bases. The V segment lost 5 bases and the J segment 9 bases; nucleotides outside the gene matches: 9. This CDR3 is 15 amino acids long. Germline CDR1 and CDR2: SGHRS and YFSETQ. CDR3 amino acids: CASRLRLAGEPEQFF. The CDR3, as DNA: TGCGCCAGCAGACTTAGACTAGCGGGGGAGCCTGAGCAGTTCTTC.

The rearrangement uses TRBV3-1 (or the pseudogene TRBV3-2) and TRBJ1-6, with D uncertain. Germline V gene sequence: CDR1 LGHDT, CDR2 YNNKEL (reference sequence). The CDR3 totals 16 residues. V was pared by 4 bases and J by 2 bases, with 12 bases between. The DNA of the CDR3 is TGTGCCAGCAGCCCGGGTTCGCTCGCCTATAATTCACCCCTCCACTTT. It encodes CASSPGSLAYNSPLHF.

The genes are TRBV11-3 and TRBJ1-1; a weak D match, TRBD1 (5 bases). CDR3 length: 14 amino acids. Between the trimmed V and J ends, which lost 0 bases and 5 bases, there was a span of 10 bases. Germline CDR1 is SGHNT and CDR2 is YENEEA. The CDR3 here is CASSLEGQVTEAFF. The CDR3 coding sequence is TGTGCCAGCAGCTTAGAGGGGCAAGTAACTGAAGCTTTCTTT.

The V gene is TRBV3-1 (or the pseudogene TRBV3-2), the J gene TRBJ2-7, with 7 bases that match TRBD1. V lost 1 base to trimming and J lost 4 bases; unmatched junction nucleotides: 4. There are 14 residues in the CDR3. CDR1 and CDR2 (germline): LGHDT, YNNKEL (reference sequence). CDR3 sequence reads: CASSQGYRGYEQYF. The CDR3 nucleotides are TGTGCCAGCAGCCAAGGGTACAGGGGTTACGAGCAGTACTTC.

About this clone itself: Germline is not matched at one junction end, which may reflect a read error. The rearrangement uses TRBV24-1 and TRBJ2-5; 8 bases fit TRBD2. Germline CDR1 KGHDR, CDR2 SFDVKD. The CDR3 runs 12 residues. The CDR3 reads CATQKPGGAHHF. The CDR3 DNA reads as TGTGCCACCCAAAAGCCGGGGGGGGCGCATCACTTC.

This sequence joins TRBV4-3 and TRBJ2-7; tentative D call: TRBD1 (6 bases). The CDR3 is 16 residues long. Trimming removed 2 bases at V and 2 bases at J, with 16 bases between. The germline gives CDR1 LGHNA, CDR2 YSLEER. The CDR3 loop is CASSQQQGYGTYEQYF. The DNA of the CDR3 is TGCGCCAGCAGCCAACAACAGGGTTACGGGACCTACGAGCAGTACTTC.

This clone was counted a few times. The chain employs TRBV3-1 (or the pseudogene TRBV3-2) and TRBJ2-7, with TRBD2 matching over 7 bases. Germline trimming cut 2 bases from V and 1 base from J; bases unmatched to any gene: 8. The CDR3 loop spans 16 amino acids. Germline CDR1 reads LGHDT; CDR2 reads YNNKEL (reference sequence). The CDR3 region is CASSQLLAKGSYEQYF. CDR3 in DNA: TGTGCCAGCAGCCAACTACTAGCGAAGGGATCCTACGAGCAGTACTTC.

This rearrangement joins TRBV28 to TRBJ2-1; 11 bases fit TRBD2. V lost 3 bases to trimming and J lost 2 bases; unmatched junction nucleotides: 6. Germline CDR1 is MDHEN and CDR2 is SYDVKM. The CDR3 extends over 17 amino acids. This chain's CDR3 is CASSFGTSGRTYNEQFF. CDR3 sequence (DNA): TGTGCCAGCAGTTTCGGGACTAGCGGACGTACCTACAATGAGCAGTTCTTC.

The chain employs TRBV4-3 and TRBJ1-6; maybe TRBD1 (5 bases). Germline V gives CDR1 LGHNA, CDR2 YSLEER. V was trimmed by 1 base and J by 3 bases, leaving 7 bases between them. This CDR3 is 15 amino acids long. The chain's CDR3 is CASSQVDSYNSPLHF. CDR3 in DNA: TGCGCCAGCAGCCAAGTAGACAGCTATAATTCACCCCTCCACTTT.

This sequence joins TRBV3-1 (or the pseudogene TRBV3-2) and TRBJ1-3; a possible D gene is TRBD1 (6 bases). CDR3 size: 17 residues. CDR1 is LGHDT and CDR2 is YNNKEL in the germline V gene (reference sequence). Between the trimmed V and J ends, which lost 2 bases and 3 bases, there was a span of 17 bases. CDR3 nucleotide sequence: TGTGCCAGCAGCCAAACAGGGACGGGCTCTCTTGGAAACACCATATATTTT. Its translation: CASSQTGTGSLGNTIYF.